The rows below give T cell receptor beta chains drawn from one sample of a study of pediatric ulcerative colitis. Only in-frame clones appear in the TCRdb table, and some are missing; sequencing was by immunoSEQ multiplex PCR. The table shows about 36,000 clones, with 70% to 90% occurring only once. The sample taken for sequencing was blood. The receptor set was obtained from a girl under 18 with moderate ulcerative colitis. CDR3s include the opening cysteine and the closing phenylalanine or tryptophan. Fields, in order: clone size, CDR3 length, J gene, V gene, D gene, CDR3 DNA, CDR3 protein. A D gene is named only where the DNA matches it firmly. The size of a clone is reported for some rows only, either as once, few or many, or as a class for expanded clones.

NA 16 TRBJ1-1 TRBV15 TRBD1 TGTGCCACCAGCAGAGCCCTACAGGGGGCGGATACTGAAGCTTTCTTT CATSRALQGADTEAFF
NA 15 TRBJ2-5 TRBV5-1 TRBD1 TGCGCCAGCAGCATGTTAACAGGGGCGCAAGAGACCCAGTACTTC CASSMLTGAQETQYF
NA 12 TRBJ2-7 TRBV2 NA TGTGCCAGCAGCGGGGACGGCTACGAGCAGTACTTC CASSGDGYEQYF
NA 15 TRBJ2-1 TRBV7-8 TRBD2 TGTGCCAGCACCACAAGCCCGGGACTAGTATATGAGCAGTTCTTC CASTTSPGLVYEQFF
NA 13 TRBJ2-7 TRBV4-1 NA TGCGCCAGCAGCCAAGATGGGGCAGTCGTGCAGTACTTC CASSQDGAVVQYF
medium-sized 13 TRBJ2-1 TRBV2 NA TGTGCCAGCAGGGGTGGGGAGACCTATGAGCAGTTCTTC CASRGGETYEQFF
NA 13 TRBJ2-2 TRBV2 NA TGTGCCAGCGTTCCGTCGAACACCGGGGAGCTGTTTTTT CASVPSNTGELFF
NA 14 TRBJ2-2 TRBV6-1 NA TGTGCCAGCACCGCTACGGGCGGCACCGGGGAGCTGTTTTTT CASTATGGTGELFF
NA 14 TRBJ2-7 TRBV6-6 TRBD1 TGTGCCAGCAGTCAAGGGACAGCGTCCTACGAGCAGTACTTC CASSQGTASYEQYF
once 15 TRBJ1-3 TRBV30 NA TGTGCCTGGATGGGCGGGAGTTCCTCTGGAAACACCATATATTTT CAWMGGSSSGNTIYF
NA 15 TRBJ2-7 TRBV30 TRBD2 TGTGCCTGGAGTGTACGACTAGCGGGGGCCTACGAGCAGTACTTC CAWSVRLAGAYEQYF
NA 15 TRBJ2-7 TRBV4-2 TRBD2 TGTGCCAGCAGCCAGGCTAGCGGGGGGGGATACGAGCAGTACTTC CASSQASGGGYEQYF
NA 11 TRBJ2-2 TRBV2 NA TGTGCCAGCATGGACGCTGGGGAGCTGTTTTTT CASMDAGELFF
NA 18 TRBJ2-2 TRBV7-9 TRBD1 TGTGCCAGCAGCCCTGGGACACAGGGGTACAGTCAGACGGGGTTGCTGTTTTTT CASSPGTQGYSQTGLLFF
NA 15 TRBJ2-3 TRBV2 NA TGTGCCAGCAAAACTTTACAGGCCGGCACAGATACGCAGTATTTT CASKTLQAGTDTQYF
NA 13 TRBJ2-1 TRBV6-5 NA TGTGCCAGCCGGAGGGGTGGGGTTGATGAGCAGTTCTTC CASRRGGVDEQFF
NA 16 TRBJ2-1 TRBV19 NA TGTGCCAGTACCCAATTGGGGGGCGTCACCTACAATGAGCAGTTCTTC CASTQLGGVTYNEQFF
NA 13 TRBJ2-2 TRBV5-8 TRBD1 TGTGCCAGCGACAGGGGCAAGTCCGGGGAGCTGTTTTTT CASDRGKSGELFF
NA 12 TRBJ1-1 TRBV29-1 TRBD1 TGCAGCTGCCGGACAGGGCGGACTGAAGCTTTCTTT CSCRTGRTEAFF
NA 14 TRBJ2-7 TRBV13 TRBD1 TGTGCCAGCAGCCCGCGACAGGGGGCGGGGGAGCAGTACTTC CASSPRQGAGEQYF
NA 16 TRBJ1-1 TRBV27 TRBD1 TGTGCCAGCAGTTTGATCCACAGGGGTAAATACACTGAAGCTTTCTTT CASSLIHRGKYTEAFF
NA 15 TRBJ2-7 TRBV4-3 NA TGCGCCAGCAGCCAAGGCGGGACGGACGCCTACGAGCAGTACTTC CASSQGGTDAYEQYF
NA 14 TRBJ2-7 TRBV9 TRBD1 TGTGCCAGCAGCGGCAGGACAGGGAACTACGAGCAGTACTTC CASSGRTGNYEQYF
few 14 TRBJ2-2 TRBV6-1 NA TGTGCCAGCAGGGGGGACCCCTGGGCGGGGGAGCTGTTTTTT CASRGDPWAGELFF
NA 16 TRBJ2-5 TRBV28 TRBD2 TGTGCCAGCAGAGAGATCACTAGCGGGGGGTCAGAGACCCAGTACTTC CASREITSGGSETQYF
NA 17 TRBJ2-7 TRBV11-2 NA TGTGCCAGCAGCTTGATGGTTCGGTGGACAGAGCCCTACGAGCAGTACTTC CASSLMVRWTEPYEQYF
NA 15 TRBJ1-5 TRBV30 NA TGTGCCTGGAGTCTACAGGGCTTTGGCAATCAGCCCCAGCATTTT CAWSLQGFGNQPQHF
NA 14 TRBJ1-1 TRBV6-6 NA TGTGCCAGCAGTTTCTCAGGATTGAACACTGAAGCTTTCTTT CASSFSGLNTEAFF
once 17 TRBJ2-2 TRBV9 NA TGTGCCAGCAGCGTAGATCCGCTGGGAGCGAACACCGGGGAGCTGTTTTTT CASSVDPLGANTGELFF
NA 13 TRBJ2-2 TRBV2 TRBD1 TGTGCCAGCGTGGGGACAGTCACCGGGGAGCTGTTTTTT CASVGTVTGELFF
NA 12 TRBJ1-2 TRBV18 NA TGTGCCAGCTCACCACCGAACAAGGCAGGCACCTTC CASSPPNKAGTF
NA 14 TRBJ1-2 TRBV11-2 TRBD1 TGTGCCAGCAGCTTAGGCCCAGGGGGCCGGGGCTACACCTTC CASSLGPGGRGYTF
NA 13 TRBJ1-2 TRBV28 TRBD1 TGTGCCAGCACCCTGACAGGGTACTATGGCTACACCTTC CASTLTGYYGYTF
few 14 TRBJ2-7 TRBV19 TRBD2 TGTGCCAGTAAACTAGCGGGAGGGACCTACGAGCAGTACTTC CASKLAGGTYEQYF
few 13 TRBJ1-1 TRBV12-5 NA TGTGCTAGTGGTTTGGCCCCCTACACTGAAGCTTTCTTT CASGLAPYTEAFF
NA 14 TRBJ2-7 TRBV19 NA TGTGCCAGTAGTATCCAGGGGGGCAGTTACGAGCAGTACTTC CASSIQGGSYEQYF
NA 13 TRBJ2-4 TRBV14 NA TGTGCCAGCAGCCAAGAAGGTATGGGCATTCAGTACTTC CASSQEGMGIQYF
NA 12 TRBJ2-4 TRBV2 NA TGTGCAAGCGCCGAGGTTAGGGACATTCAGTACTTC CASAEVRDIQYF
NA 13 TRBJ1-5 TRBV28 NA TGTGCCAGCAGTTTTTGGGAACATCAGCCCCAGCATTTT CASSFWEHQPQHF
NA 17 TRBJ2-1 TRBV19 TRBD2 TGTGCCAGTAGTATAGCCGGGGGACTAGCGGGAGAAAGGGAGCAGTTCTTC CASSIAGGLAGEREQFF